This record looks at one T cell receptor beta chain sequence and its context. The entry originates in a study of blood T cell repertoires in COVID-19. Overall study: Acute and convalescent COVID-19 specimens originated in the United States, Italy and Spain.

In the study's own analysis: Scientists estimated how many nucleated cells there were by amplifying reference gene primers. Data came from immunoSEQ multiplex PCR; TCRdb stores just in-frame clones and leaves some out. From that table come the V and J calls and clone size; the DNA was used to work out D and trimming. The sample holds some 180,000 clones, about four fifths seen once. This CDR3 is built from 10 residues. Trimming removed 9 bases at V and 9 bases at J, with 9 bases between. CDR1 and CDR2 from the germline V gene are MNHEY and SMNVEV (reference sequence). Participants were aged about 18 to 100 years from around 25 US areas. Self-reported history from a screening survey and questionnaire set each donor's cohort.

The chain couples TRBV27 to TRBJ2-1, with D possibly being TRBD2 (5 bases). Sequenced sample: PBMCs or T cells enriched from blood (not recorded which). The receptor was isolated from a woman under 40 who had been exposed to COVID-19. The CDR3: CARRTGEQFF. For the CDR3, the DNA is TGTGCCAGACGGACTGGTGAGCAGTTCTTC.